This TCR beta chain was sequenced in a study of chemoradiotherapy in HPV16-positive cancers. Regarding the study as a whole: HPV-specific T cells were functionally defined from only a couple of HPV16-positive patients.

This clone appeared a few times. Its specificity is unknown. V shed 0 bases and J shed 6 bases, with 11 bases lying between them. Germline V gives CDR1 MNHNS, CDR2 SASEGT. The CDR3 is made up of 14 amino acids. The protocol was immunoSEQ multiplex PCR, while the TCRdb copy is restricted to in-frame clones and leaves out a portion. The repertoire holds approximately 400 clones, with 70% to 80% as singletons. This specimen was tumor tissue, taken from a patient who underwent chemoradiotherapy. The chain couples TRBV6-1 to TRBJ1-1; D is ambiguous. This clonotype was sampled from a human donor with HPV-associated anogenital cancer. The CDR3 nucleotides read TGTGCCAGCAGTGAAGCCTCAGAGGGATCTGAAGCTTTCTTT. It specifies CASSEASEGSEAFF.